The T cell receptor beta chain under discussion was sequenced for a study of cytomegalovirus exposure and HLA in healthy donors. Broader study findings: Confirmation was obtained in vitro that a few CMV-associated chains are specific for CMV antigens. Over 150 TCR beta chains were listed as cytomegalovirus-associated.

Produced via immunoSEQ multiplex PCR; TCRdb's table is partial and in-frame only. Here the sample spans around 150,000 clones, roughly 79% being singletons. Germline lookup yields CDR1 LGHNT and CDR2 FRNRAP. The V segment lost 4 bases and the J segment 0 bases; nucleotides outside the gene matches: 4. This CDR3 is 17 amino acids long. Turning to this clone: Its antigen remains unknown.

The receptor's source is a man aged 30 to 39 in good health and CMV-seropositive. V is TRBV12-5 and J is TRBJ2-6; 9 bases fit TRBD1. Input material: PBMCs. The DNA of the CDR3 is TGTGCTAGTGGTTACAGGGGGCTGCGCTCTGGGGCCAACGTCCTGACTTTC. The encoded protein is CASGYRGLRSGANVLTF.